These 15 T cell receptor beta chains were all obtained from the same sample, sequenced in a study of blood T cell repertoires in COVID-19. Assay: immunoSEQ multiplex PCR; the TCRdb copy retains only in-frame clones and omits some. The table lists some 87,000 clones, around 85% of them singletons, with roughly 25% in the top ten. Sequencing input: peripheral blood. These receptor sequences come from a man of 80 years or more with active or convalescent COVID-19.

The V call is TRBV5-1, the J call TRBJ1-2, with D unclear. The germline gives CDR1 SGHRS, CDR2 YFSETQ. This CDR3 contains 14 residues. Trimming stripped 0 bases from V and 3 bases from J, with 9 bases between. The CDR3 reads CASSLGGSYYGYTF. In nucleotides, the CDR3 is TGCGCCAGCAGCTTGGGAGGATCCTACTATGGCTACACCTTC. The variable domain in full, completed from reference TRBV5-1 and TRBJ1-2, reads KAGVTQTPRYLIKTRGQQVTLSCSPISGHRSVSWYQQTPGQGLQFLFEYFSETQRNKGNFPGRFSGRQFSNSRSEMNVSTLELGDSALYLCASSLGGSYYGYTFGSGTRLTVV.

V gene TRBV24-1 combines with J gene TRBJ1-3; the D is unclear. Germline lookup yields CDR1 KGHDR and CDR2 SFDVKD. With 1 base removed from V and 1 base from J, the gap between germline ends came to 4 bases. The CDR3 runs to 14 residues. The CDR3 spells CATSDLSSGNTIYF. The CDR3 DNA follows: TGTGCCACCAGTGATTTATCATCTGGAAACACCATATATTTT.

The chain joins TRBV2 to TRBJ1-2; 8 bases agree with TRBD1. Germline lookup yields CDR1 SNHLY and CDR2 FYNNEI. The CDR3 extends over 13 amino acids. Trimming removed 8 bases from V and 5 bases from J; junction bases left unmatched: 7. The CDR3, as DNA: TGTGCCAGCGGGCAGGGGGCGCAGTATGGCTACACCTTC. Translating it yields CASGQGAQYGYTF. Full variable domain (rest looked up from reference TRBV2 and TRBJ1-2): EPEVTQTPSHQVTQMGQEVILRCVPISNHLYFYWYRQILGQKVEFLVSFYNNEISEKSEIFDDQFSVERPDGSNFTLKIRSTKLEDSAMYFCASGQGAQYGYTFGSGTRLTVV.

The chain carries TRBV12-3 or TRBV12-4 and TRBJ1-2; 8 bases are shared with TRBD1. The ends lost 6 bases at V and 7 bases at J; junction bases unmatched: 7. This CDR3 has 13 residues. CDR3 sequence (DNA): TGTGCCAGCAGCCGTAGGACAGGGTCTGGCTACACCTTC. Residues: CASSRRTGSGYTF.

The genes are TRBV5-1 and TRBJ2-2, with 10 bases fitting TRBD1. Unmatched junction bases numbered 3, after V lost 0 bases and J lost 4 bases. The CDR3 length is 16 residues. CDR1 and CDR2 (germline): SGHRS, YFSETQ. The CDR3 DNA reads TGCGCCAGCAGCTTGGGACAGGGGGCGAGCACCGGGGAGCTGTTTTTT. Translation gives CASSLGQGASTGELFF. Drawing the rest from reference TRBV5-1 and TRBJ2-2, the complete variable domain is KAGVTQTPRYLIKTRGQQVTLSCSPISGHRSVSWYQQTPGQGLQFLFEYFSETQRNKGNFPGRFSGRQFSNSRSEMNVSTLELGDSALYLCASSLGQGASTGELFFGEGSRLTVL.

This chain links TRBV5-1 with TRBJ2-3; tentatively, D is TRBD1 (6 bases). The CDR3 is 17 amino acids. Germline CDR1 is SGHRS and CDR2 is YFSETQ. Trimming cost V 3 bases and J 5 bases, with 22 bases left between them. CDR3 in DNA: TGCGCCAGCAGCTCATCCCCGGGACAACCTAGGATAGATACGCAGTATTTT. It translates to CASSSSPGQPRIDTQYF. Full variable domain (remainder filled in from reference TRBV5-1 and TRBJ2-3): KAGVTQTPRYLIKTRGQQVTLSCSPISGHRSVSWYQQTPGQGLQFLFEYFSETQRNKGNFPGRFSGRQFSNSRSEMNVSTLELGDSALYLCASSSSPGQPRIDTQYFGPGTRLTVL.

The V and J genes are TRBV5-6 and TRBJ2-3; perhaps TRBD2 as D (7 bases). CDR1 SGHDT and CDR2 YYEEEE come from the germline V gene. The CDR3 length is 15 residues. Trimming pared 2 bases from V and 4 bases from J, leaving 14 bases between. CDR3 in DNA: TGTGCCAGCAGCTTCTTGCGGGGGCAGGCAGATACGCAGTATTTT. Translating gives CASSFLRGQADTQYF.

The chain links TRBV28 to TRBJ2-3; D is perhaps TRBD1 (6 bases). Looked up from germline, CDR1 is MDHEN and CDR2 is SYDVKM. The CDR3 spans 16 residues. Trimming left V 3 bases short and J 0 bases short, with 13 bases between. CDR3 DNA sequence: TGTGCCAGCAGTTTTTCAAGGGGGAGCAGCACAGATACGCAGTATTTT. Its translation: CASSFSRGSSTDTQYF.

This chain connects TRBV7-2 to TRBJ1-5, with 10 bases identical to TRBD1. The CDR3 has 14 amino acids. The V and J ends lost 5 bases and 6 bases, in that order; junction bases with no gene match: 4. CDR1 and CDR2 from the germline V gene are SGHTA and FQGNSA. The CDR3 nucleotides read TGTGCCAGCAGCCTCAGACAGGGGGCTCAGCCCCAGCATTTT. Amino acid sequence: CASSLRQGAQPQHF.

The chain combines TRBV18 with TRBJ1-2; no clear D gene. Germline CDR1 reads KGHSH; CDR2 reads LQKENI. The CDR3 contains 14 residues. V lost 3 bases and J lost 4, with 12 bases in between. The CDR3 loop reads CASSPAETIYGYTF. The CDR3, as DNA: TGTGCCAGCTCACCTGCAGAGACAATCTATGGCTACACCTTC.

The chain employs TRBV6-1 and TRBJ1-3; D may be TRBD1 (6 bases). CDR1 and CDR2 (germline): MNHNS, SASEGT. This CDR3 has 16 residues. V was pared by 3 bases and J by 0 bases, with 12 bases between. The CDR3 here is CASSDPGHLSGNTIYF. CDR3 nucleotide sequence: TGTGCCAGCAGTGATCCGGGACACCTCTCTGGAAACACCATATATTTT.

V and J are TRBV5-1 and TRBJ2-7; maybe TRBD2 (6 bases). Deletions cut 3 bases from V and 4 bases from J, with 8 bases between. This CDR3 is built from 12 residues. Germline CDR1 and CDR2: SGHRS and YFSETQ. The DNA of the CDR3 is TGCGCCAGCAGCTCGGGGGATTACGAGCAGTACTTC. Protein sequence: CASSSGDYEQYF.

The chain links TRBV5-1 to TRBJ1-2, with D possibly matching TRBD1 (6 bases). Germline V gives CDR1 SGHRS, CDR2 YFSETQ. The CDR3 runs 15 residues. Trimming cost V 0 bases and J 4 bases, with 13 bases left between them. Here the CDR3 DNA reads TGCGCCAGCAGCTTGGCCCCGGGACAAGGCTATGGCTACACCTTC. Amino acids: CASSLAPGQGYGYTF.

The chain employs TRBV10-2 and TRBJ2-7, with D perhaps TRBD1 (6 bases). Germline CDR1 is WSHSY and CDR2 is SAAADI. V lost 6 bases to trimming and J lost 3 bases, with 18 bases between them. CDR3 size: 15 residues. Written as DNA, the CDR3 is TGCGCCAGCAGACCACAGGGTACGTTGGTCTACGAGCAGTACTTC. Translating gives CASRPQGTLVYEQYF.

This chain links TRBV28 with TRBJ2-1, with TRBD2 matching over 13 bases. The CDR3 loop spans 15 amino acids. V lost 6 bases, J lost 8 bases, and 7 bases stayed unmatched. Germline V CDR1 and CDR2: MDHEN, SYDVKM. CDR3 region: CASSPTSGGAYEQFF. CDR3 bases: TGTGCCAGCAGCCCCACTAGCGGGGGGGCCTATGAGCAGTTCTTC.